Here is one TCR beta chain with its context. This specimen comes from a study of blood T cell repertoires in COVID-19. As for the study in general: COVID-19 samples collected from the United States, Italy and Spain covered acute and convalescent phases. Sources were T cells, B-cell-depleted T cells, or PBMCs; the material itself was cDNA or gDNA.

Participants, about 18 to 90 years old, spanned around 25 US areas. Clones were read by immunoSEQ multiplex PCR, and TCRdb kept only the in-frame ones, dropping some. Of over 250,000 clones in the sample, around 91% were seen once. CDR1 and CDR2 from the germline V gene are MNHEY and SVGAGI. Between the trimmed V and J ends, which lost 8 bases and 8 bases, there was a span of 15 bases. CDR3 size: 12 residues. The TCR was taken from a woman younger than 30 who had recovered from COVID-19. The specimen sequenced was PBMCs or T cells enriched from blood (not recorded which). V and J are TRBV6-5 and TRBJ1-2; D call uncertain. The DNA for the CDR3 is TGTGCCAGCTTCTTGACCGGAGGGGGCTACACCTTC. Its translation: CASFLTGGGYTF.